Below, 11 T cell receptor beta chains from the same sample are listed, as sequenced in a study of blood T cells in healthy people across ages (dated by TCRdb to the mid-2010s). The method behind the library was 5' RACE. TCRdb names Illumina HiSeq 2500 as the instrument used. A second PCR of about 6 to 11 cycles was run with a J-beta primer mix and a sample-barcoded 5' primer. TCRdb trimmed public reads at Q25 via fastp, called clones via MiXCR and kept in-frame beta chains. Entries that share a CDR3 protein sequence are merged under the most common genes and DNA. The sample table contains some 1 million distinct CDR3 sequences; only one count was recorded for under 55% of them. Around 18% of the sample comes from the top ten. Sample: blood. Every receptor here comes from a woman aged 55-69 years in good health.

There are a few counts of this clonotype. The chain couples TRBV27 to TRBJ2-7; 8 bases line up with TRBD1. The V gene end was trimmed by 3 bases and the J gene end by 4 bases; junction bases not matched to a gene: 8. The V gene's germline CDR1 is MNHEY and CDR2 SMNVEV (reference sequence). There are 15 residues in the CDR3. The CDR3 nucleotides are TGTGCCAGCAGTTTTGGGGCAGGGGGCGTATACGAGCAGTACTTC. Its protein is CASSFGAGGVYEQYF.

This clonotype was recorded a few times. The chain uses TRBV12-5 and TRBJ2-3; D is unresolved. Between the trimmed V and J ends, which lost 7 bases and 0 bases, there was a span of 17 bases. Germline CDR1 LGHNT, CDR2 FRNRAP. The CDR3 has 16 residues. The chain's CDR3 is CASALGSSLSTDTQYF. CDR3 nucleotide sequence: TGTGCTAGTGCTCTAGGTAGTTCCCTTAGCACAGATACGCAGTATTTT.

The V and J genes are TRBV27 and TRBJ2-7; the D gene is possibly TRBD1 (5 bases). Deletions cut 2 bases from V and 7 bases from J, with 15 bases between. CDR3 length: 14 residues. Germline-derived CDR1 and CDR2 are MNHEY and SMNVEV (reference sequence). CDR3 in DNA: TGTGCCAGCAGTTTAGAGCCCCAGGGAAGGGAGCAGTACTTC. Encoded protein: CASSLEPQGREQYF.

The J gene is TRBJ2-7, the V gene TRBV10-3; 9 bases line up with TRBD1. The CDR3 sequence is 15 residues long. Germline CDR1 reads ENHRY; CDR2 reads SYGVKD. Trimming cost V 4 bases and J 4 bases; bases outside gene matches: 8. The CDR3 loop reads CAISGGGQGHYEQYF. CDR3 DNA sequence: TGTGCCATCAGTGGGGGAGGACAGGGGCATTACGAGCAGTACTTC.

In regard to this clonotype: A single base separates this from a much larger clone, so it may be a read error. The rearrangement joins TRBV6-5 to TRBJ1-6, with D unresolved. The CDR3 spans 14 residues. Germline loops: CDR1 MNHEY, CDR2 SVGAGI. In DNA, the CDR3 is TGTGCCAGCAGTTACTCGGGCAGAAATTCACCCCCCCACTTT. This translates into CASSYSGRNSPPHF.

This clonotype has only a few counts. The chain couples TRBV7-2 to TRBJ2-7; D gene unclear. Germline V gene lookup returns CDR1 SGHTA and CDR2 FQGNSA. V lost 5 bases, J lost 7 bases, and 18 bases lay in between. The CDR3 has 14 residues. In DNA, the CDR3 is TGTGCCAGCAGCCACAGTGGTACTAAATATGAGCAGTACTTC. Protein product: CASSHSGTKYEQYF.

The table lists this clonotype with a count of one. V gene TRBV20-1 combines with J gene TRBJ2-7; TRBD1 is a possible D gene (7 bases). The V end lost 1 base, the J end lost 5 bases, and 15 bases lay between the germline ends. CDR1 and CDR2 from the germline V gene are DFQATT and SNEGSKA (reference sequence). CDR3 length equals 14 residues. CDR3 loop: CSARGEDRSHEQYF. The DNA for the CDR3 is TGCAGTGCTAGAGGGGAGGACAGGTCCCACGAGCAGTACTTC.

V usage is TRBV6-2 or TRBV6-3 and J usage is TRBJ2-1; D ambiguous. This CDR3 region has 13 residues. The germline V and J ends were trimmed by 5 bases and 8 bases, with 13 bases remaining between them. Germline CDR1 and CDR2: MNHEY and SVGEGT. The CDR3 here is CASSDGPRDEQFF. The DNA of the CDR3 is TGTGCCAGCAGTGACGGGCCTAGAGATGAGCAGTTCTTC.

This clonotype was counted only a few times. This CDR3 is CASSARSGTQYF. In nucleotides, the CDR3 is TGTGCCAGCAGCGCTAGGTCGGGGACGCAGTATTTT. The rearrangement joins TRBV7-2 to TRBJ2-3; possible D gene TRBD2, 5 bases. Germline assignment: CDR1 SGHTA and CDR2 FQGNSA. The CDR3 runs 12 residues. V was cut by 5 bases and J by 9 bases, with 12 bases left in between.

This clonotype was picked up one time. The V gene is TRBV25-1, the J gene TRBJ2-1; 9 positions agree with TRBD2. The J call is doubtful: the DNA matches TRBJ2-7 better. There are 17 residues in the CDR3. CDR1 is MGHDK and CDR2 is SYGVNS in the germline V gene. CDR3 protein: CASSESGTSSLGNEQYF. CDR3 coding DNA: TGTGCCAGCAGTGAATCCGGGACTAGCAGTTTGGGCAATGAGCAGTACTTC.

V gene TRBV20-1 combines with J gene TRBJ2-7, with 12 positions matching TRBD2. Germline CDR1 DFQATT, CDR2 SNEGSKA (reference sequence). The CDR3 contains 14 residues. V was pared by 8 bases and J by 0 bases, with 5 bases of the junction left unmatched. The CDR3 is CSSGLAGSSYEQYF. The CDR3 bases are TGCAGTTCCGGACTAGCGGGGAGCTCCTACGAGCAGTACTTC.